The rows below give T cell receptor beta chains drawn from one sample of a study of response to subunit inactivated influenza vaccine. TCRdb itself ran the RT-PCR reads through MiXCR, one entry per CDR3 protein. The sample gives roughly 520,000 distinct CDR3 sequences, about 25% of which show up once; under 2.5% is in the top ten. The input for sequencing was CD4+ T cells sorted from PBMCs, taken 5 days after vaccination. Receptors originate from a man aged 50 or older who received an inactivated influenza vaccine. The CDR3 runs from the conserved cysteine through the conserved F or W. The D gene is left open where the match is weak. Some rows have no size entry. The others give once, few or many, or a class for an expanded clone.

J	length	D	V	size	DNA	CDR3
TRBJ2-5	15	-	TRBV5-1	-	TGCGCCAGCACCCTGGGGGACCGAGGTTTCGAGACCCAGTACTTC	CASTLGDRGFETQYF
TRBJ1-1	15	-	TRBV4-3	-	TGCGCCAGCAGCTTAAAAACCGGGGGGTACACTGAAGCTTTCTTT	CASSLKTGGYTEAFF
TRBJ1-5	15	-	TRBV19	-	TGTGCCAGTAATTACCGGCGGGGTAGCAATCAGCCCCAGCATTTT	CASNYRRGSNQPQHF
TRBJ2-2	14	TRBD2	TRBV20-1	-	TGCAGTGCCAAACCGGGGGGGGCTATTGGGGAGCTGTTTTTT	CSAKPGGAIGELFF
TRBJ2-1	15	TRBD2	TRBV7-3	-	TGTGCCAGCAGCTCCGGGACTAGCAACTACAATGAGCAGTTCTTC	CASSSGTSNYNEQFF
TRBJ2-7	11	-	TRBV7-9	few	TGTGCCAGCAGCTTAGATATAGGGCAGTACTTC	CASSLDIGQYF
TRBJ2-7	14	TRBD2	TRBV14	-	TGTGCCAGCAGCCAACAAGCGGGGGCGGGCGAGCAGTACTTC	CASSQQAGAGEQYF
TRBJ2-1	16	-	TRBV20-1	few	TGCAGTGCTAGAGATCTTTATTCTGGACACCTAAATGAGCAGTTCTTC	CSARDLYSGHLNEQFF
TRBJ2-2	13	TRBD1	TRBV29-1	few	TGCAGCGTTCGGAACAGGGGCACCGGGGAGCTGTTTTTT	CSVRNRGTGELFF
TRBJ1-2	15	-	TRBV20-1	few	TGCAGTGCTAGTGGGCCCGGGACACCCGTCTATGGCTACACCTTC	CSASGPGTPVYGYTF
TRBJ2-1	13	-	TRBV27	few	TGTGCCAGCAGTTTTTGGCCATACAATGAGCAGTTCTTC	CASSFWPYNEQFF
TRBJ2-5	14	-	TRBV5-1	-	TGCGCCAGCAGCCCCGGACAGACTAGAGAGACCCAGTACTTC	CASSPGQTRETQYF
TRBJ2-5	12	-	TRBV7-2	few	TGTGCCAGCAGCTTAGAGTTGGGGGACCAGTACTTC	CASSLELGDQYF
TRBJ1-1	14	TRBD1	TRBV29-1	-	TGCAGCGGGGGAGGTGGACAGGGGACGACTGAAGCTTTCTTT	CSGGGGQGTTEAFF
TRBJ1-2	14	TRBD1	TRBV11-2	few	TGTGCCAGCAGCCGGGACAGATCCAACTATGGCTACACCTTC	CASSRDRSNYGYTF
TRBJ2-7	15	-	TRBV5-1	-	TGCGCCAGCAGCTTGGATGGTCAGAGCTCCTACGAGCAGTACTTC	CASSLDGQSSYEQYF
TRBJ2-3	17	TRBD1	TRBV4-1	few	TGCGCCAGCAGCCTTTCCGGGACAGCAACAAAACCAGATACGCAGTATTTT	CASSLSGTATKPDTQYF
TRBJ2-2	13	-	TRBV29-1	few	TGCAGCGCGGGACAAACGAACACCGGGGAGCTGTTTTTT	CSAGQTNTGELFF
TRBJ1-1	11	-	TRBV3-1	-	TGTGCCAGCAGCCAAGTTAGTGAAGCTTTCTTT	CASSQVSEAFF
TRBJ2-3	21	TRBD2	TRBV10-3	-	TGTGCCATCAGTGATATCCCGACTAGGGGGGCGACTAGCGGGATACCAGATACGCAGTATTTT	CAISDIPTRGATSGIPDTQYF
TRBJ1-4	15	-	TRBV21-1	-	TGTGCCAGCAGCCCGGTCAGATACCGGGGTGAAAAACTGTTTTTT	CASSPVRYRGEKLFF
TRBJ2-1	13	-	TRBV9	many	TGTGCCAGCAGCGTAAATACAGTAAATGAGCAGTTCTTC	CASSVNTVNEQFF